This T cell receptor beta chain was captured by sequencing in a study of cytomegalovirus exposure and HLA in healthy donors. 13 Jbeta primers and 60 Vbeta primers were used for the PCR. Authors' analysis steps: A later analysis counted about 80 million unique TCR beta chains, roughly 11 million shared. Only in-frame clones appear in the TCRdb table, and some are missing; sequencing was by immunoSEQ multiplex PCR. V, J and clone size reflect that table, while D and trimming were determined from the DNA. The sample lists 180,000 or so clones, under 80% occurring once. The length of the CDR3 is 15 residues. Germline lookup yields CDR1 SGHRS and CDR2 YFSETQ.

Sequenced: PBMCs. The receptor comes from a woman aged 25-40 years in good health and CMV-seropositive. The chain carries TRBV5-1 and TRBJ2-5, with 9 positions matching TRBD1. The DNA end lines up better with TRBJ2-7; the J call may be wrong. The CDR3 nucleotides read TGCGCCAGCAGCCCGGACAGGGGAAGGACCTACGAGCAGTACTTC. It specifies CASSPDRGRTYEQYF.